The sequence of this TCR beta chain was determined in a study of shared clonotypes between healthy human individuals. The wider study: Three plates were used per donor for CD4 naive, three for CD4 memory, two for CD8 naive and one for CD8 memory.

Study-wide findings and caveats: It was the few donors that limited the genetic and exposure-history diversity represented.

To note about this clone: The antigen remains unidentified.

Germline values: CDR1 SEHNR, CDR2 FQNEAQ (reference sequence). V lost 5 bases and J lost 9; bases outside the gene matches: 13. The CDR3 is 14 amino acids. This table comes from immunoSEQ multiplex PCR, and its TCRdb copy is limited to in-frame clones, with some not included. In the table there are around 2,000,000 clones, about 92% of which are singletons. Positive CCR7 selection of CD45RO-negative cells yielded the naive CD8 cells, and terminally differentiated effector memory CD45RA+ cells were excluded. Sequencing was performed on naive CD8+ T cells from PBMCs. The gene calls are TRBV7-9 and TRBJ2-7; 7 bases line up with TRBD1. The sequence was collected from a man aged 18 to 35 in good health. Some clones in this sample may be carry-over from other donors' samples. The CDR3 reads CASSPTTGREGQYF. The CDR3 coding sequence is TGTGCCAGCAGCCCGACGACAGGGCGAGAGGGGCAGTACTTC.